This T cell receptor (beta chain) came from a study of T cell repertoires in cytomegalovirus infection. The overall study: TCR beta signatures that were public indicated CMV infection and matching HLA type. Study-wide results and limits: Identification of carriers of CMV plus the relevant HLA was achieved through cumulative public TCR beta family frequency.

Each CDR3 protein is one row after TCRdb ran MiXCR on the reads. Here the sample spans roughly 250,000 distinct CDR3 sequences, roughly 22% being singletons. The V end lost 5 bases, the J end lost 0 bases, and 13 bases lay between the germline ends. Per germline, CDR1 SEHNR and CDR2 FQNEAQ (reference sequence). The CDR3 extends over 16 amino acids. As regards this clonotype: Its cognate antigen is unknown.

The source material was CD8+ T cells from PBMCs. The receptor was isolated from a human donor in good health (CMV status not recorded). Some clones in this sample may be carry-over from other donors' samples. The J gene is TRBJ2-2, the V gene TRBV7-9, with D maybe TRBD2 (5 bases). The DNA for the CDR3 is TGTGCCAGCAGCCCCCCGGTCGGGGCGAACACCGGGGAGCTGTTTTTT. As protein: CASSPPVGANTGELFF.